This passage covers 7 T cell receptor beta chains from one sample sequenced in a study of shared clonotypes between healthy human individuals. Clones were sequenced by immunoSEQ multiplex PCR, and TCRdb holds only the in-frame ones, with some missing. Counted here are about 2.3 million clones, roughly 92% occurring once; the ten biggest clones make up 0.37%. Sequencing was carried out using naive CD4+ T cells from PBMCs. The subset here: CD45RA+ positively selected. The receptors originated from a man aged 18 to 35 in good health. Some clones in this sample may be carry-over from other donors' samples.

The J gene is TRBJ2-7, the V gene TRBV15; a weak D match, TRBD2 (5 bases). The CDR3 extends over 16 amino acids. Germline values: CDR1 LNHNV, CDR2 YYDKDF (reference sequence). V lost 3 bases and J 0 bases, leaving 15 bases between the germline ends. CDR3 DNA sequence: TGTGCCACCAGCAGGGGAGCCAAGGGCTCCTCCTACGAGCAGTACTTC. Its translation: CATSRGAKGSSYEQYF. Using reference TRBV15 and TRBJ2-7 for the parts outside the CDR3, the full variable domain is DAMVIQNPRYQVTQFGKPVTLSCSQTLNHNVMYWYQQKSSQAPKLLFHYYDKDFNNEADTPDNFQSRRPNTSFCFLDIRSPGLGDTAMYLCATSRGAKGSSYEQYFGPGTRLTVT.

The table lists this clone with a count of one. The chain is built from TRBV7-6 and TRBJ2-7; D gene uncertain. The CDR3 is made up of 15 amino acids. V lost 4 bases, J lost 0 bases, and 13 bases lay in between. Germline CDR1 SGHVS, CDR2 FNYEAQ. The CDR3 protein is CASSSSPGRSYEQYF. In DNA, the CDR3 is TGTGCCAGCAGCTCCAGTCCCGGGCGCTCCTACGAGCAGTACTTC.

V gene TRBV11-2 combines with J gene TRBJ2-1; TRBD2 matches 12 bases. V was pared by 5 bases and J by 7 bases, with 9 bases of the junction left unmatched. Germline V CDR1 and CDR2: SGHAT, FQNNGV. The CDR3 length is 16 residues. Here the CDR3 DNA reads TGTGCCAGCAGCCGCCCTAGCGGGAGGGGGCCTAATGAGCAGTTCTTC. It encodes CASSRPSGRGPNEQFF.

This clone was observed once. The CDR3 DNA follows: TGTGCCAGCAGTTTAGCTAGGGGGCTGGATGAGCAGTTCTTC. This translates into CASSLARGLDEQFF. The chain employs TRBV28 and TRBJ2-1; 7 bases are a match to TRBD1. Germline assignment: CDR1 MDHEN and CDR2 SYDVKM. After removal of 2 bases from V and 8 bases from J, the junction contained 6 bases not matched to a gene. CDR3 length: 14 amino acids.

V gene TRBV25-1 combines with J gene TRBJ2-5; D gene unclear. V was shortened by 6 bases and J by 0 bases, with 17 bases between the two germline ends. Per germline, CDR1 MGHDK and CDR2 SYGVNS. The CDR3 has 16 residues. CDR3 amino acids: CASSRPKGLNQETQYF. The CDR3 DNA is TGTGCCAGCAGCCGACCAAAGGGTTTAAACCAAGAGACCCAGTACTTC.

The chain uses TRBV5-4 and TRBJ2-3; a possible D gene is TRBD2 (6 bases). This CDR3 contains 15 residues. The V end lost 4 bases, the J end lost 0 bases, and 12 bases lay between the germline ends. Germline CDR1 reads SGHNT; CDR2 reads YYREEE (reference sequence). This CDR3 reads CASSVPGTSTDTQYF. The CDR3 nucleotides are TGTGCCAGCAGCGTACCTGGGACTAGCACAGATACGCAGTATTTT.

The V and J genes are TRBV6-6 and TRBJ1-1; no reliable D call. CDR1 and CDR2 (germline): MNHNY, SVGAGI (reference sequence). This CDR3 has 12 residues. The V end lost 4 bases, the J end lost 1 base, and 4 bases lay between the germline ends. The CDR3 sequence is CASSWTNTEAFF. Written as DNA, the CDR3 is TGTGCCAGCAGTTGGACGAACACTGAAGCTTTCTTT.